This TCR beta chain originates from a study of brain T cells in children with intractable seizures. Libraries were prepared by immunoSEQ multiplex PCR; TCRdb keeps only in-frame clonotypes and omits some of them. The repertoire holds more than 40,000 clones, with 90% as singletons. The J segment lost 2 bases and the V segment lost 3 bases, leaving 7 bases of the junction unmatched. This CDR3 has 15 residues. The germline gives CDR1 GTSNPN, CDR2 SVGIG (reference sequence). Note on this clone: Antigen specificity is unknown.

Whole-study results and caveats: Patients' HCMV serostatus was unknown; virus specificity rests on CDR3 similarity alone. Pre-surgery blood may have been undersampled, hiding some clones.

The genes are TRBV30 and TRBJ1-5; the match to TRBD1 covers 7 bases. The origin of this receptor is a girl aged 2 to 9 with tuberous sclerosis and intractable seizures. The sample here was peripheral blood, taken at surgery. The CDR3, as DNA: TGTGCCTGGAGCACACAGGGGATGGGCAATCAGCCCCAGCATTTT. Its translation: CAWSTQGMGNQPQHF.